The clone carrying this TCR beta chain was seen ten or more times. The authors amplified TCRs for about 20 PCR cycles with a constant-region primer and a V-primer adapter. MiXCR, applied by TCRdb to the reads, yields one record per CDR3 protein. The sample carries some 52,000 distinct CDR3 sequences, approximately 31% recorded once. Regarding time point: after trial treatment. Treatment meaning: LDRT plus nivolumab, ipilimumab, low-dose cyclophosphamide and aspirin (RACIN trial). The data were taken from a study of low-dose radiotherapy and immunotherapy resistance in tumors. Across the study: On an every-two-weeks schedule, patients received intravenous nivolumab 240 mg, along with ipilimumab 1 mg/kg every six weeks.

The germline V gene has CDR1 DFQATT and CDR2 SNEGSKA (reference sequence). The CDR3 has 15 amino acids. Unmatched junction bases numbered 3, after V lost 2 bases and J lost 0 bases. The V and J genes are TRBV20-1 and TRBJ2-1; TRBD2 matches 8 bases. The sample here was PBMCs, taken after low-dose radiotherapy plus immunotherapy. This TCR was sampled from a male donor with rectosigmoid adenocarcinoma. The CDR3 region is CSARRLAGSYNEQFF. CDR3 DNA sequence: TGCAGTGCTAGAAGGCTAGCGGGCTCCTACAATGAGCAGTTCTTC.